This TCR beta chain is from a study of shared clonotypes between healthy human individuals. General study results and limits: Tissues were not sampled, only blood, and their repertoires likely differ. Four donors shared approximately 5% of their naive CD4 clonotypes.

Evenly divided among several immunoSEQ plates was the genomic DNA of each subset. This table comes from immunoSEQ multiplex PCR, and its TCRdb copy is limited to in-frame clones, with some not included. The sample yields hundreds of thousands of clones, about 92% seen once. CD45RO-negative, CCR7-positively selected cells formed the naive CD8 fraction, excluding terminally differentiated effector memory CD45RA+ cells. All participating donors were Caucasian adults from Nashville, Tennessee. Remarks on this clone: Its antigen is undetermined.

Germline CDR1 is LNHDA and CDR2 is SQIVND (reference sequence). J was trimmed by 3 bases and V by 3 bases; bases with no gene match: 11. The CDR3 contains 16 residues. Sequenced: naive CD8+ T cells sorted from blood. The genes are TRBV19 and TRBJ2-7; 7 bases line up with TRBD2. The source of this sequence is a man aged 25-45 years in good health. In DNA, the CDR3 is TGTGCCAGTAGTATCTCCAGAGCGGGAACTCTCTACGAGCAGTACTTC. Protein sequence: CASSISRAGTLYEQYF.